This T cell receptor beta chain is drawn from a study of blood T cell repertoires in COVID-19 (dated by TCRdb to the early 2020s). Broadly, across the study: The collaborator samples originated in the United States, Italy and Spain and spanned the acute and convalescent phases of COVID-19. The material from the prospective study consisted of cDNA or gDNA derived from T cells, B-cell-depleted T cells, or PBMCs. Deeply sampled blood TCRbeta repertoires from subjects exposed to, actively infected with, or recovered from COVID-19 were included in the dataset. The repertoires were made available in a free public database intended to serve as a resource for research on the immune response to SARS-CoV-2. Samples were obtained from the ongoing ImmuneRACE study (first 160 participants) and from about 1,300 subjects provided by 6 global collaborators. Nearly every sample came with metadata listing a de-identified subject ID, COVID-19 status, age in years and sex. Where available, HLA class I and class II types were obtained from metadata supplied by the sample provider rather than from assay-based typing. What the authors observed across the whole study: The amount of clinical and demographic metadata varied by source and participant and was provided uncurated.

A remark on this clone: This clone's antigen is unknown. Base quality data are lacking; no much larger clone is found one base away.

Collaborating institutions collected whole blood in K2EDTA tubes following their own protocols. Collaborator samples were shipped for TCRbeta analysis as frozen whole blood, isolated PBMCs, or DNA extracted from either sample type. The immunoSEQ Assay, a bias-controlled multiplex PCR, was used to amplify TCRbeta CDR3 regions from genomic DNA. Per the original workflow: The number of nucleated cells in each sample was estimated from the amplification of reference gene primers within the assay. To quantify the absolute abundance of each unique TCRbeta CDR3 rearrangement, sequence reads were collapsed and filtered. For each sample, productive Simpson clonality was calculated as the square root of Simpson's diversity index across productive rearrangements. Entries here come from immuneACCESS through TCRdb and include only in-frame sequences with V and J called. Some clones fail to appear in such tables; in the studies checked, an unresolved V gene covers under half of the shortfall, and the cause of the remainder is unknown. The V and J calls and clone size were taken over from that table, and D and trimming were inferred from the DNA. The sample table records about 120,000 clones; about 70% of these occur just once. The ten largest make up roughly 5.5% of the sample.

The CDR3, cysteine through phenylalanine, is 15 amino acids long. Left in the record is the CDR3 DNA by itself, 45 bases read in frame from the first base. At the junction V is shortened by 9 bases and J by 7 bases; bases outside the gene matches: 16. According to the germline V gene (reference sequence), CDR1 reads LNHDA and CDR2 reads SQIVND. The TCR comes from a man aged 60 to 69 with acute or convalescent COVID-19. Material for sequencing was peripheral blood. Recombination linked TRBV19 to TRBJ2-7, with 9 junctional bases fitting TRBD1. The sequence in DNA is TGTGCCAGCCGCGAAGGACCGGGACAGGGCGCAGAGCAGTACTTC. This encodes CASREGPGQGAEQYF.